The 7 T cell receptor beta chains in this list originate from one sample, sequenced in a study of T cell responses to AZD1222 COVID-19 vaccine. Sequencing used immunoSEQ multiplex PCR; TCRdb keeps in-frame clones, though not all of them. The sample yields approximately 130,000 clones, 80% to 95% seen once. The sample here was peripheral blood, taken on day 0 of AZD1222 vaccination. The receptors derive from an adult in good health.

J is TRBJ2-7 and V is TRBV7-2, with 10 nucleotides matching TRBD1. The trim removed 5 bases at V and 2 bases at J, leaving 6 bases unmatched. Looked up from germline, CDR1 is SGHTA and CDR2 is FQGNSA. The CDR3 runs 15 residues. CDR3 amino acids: CASSRDRGRTYEQYF. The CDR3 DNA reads TGTGCCAGCAGCCGCGACAGGGGGCGGACCTACGAGCAGTACTTC. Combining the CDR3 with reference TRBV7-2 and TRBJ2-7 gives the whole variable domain GAGVSQSPSNKVTEKGKDVELRCDPISGHTALYWYRQSLGQGLEFLIYFQGNSAPDKSGLPSDRFSAERTGGSVSTLTIQRTQQEDSAVYLCASSRDRGRTYEQYFGPGTRLTVT.

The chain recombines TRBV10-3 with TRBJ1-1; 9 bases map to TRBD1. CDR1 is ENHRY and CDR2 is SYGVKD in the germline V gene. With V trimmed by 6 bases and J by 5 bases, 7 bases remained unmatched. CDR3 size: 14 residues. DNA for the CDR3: TGTGCCATCAGGGCCGGGACAGGGAATACTGAAGCTTTCTTT. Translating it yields CAIRAGTGNTEAFF.

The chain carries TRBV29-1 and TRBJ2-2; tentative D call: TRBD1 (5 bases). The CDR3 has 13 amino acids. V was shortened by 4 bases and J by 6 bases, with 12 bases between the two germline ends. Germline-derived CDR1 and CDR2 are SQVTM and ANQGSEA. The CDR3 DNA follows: TGCAGCGTTGCGTCCAGGGTATCCGGGGAGCTGTTTTTT. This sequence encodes CSVASRVSGELFF.

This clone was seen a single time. CDR3 sequence (DNA): TGCACCAGCATGCGGGGAGGGATATACAATGAGCAGTTCTTC. Translated: CTSMRGGIYNEQFF. The chain carries TRBV1 and TRBJ2-1; the table assigns TRBD2, which was not confirmed against the DNA. TRBV1 counts as a pseudogene. The CDR3 has 14 amino acids.

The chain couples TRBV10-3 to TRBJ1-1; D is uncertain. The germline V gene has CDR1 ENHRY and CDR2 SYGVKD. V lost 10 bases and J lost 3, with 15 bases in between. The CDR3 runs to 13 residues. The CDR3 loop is CATRSQTDTEAFF. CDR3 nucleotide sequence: TGTGCCACCAGAAGTCAGACGGACACTGAAGCTTTCTTT.

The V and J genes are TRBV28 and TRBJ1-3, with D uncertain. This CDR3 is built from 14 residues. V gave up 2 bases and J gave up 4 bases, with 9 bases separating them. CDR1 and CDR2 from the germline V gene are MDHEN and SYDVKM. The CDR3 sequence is CASSLVSAGNTIYF. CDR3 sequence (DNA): TGTGCCAGCAGTTTAGTGTCGGCCGGAAACACCATATATTTT.

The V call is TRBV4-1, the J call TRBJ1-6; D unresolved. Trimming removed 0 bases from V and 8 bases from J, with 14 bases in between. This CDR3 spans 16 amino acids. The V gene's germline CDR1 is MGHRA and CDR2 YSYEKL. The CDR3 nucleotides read TGCGCCAGCAGCCAAGATAGCATCCCTCGGGATTCACCCCTCCACTTT. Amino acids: CASSQDSIPRDSPLHF.